The rows below give T cell receptor beta chains drawn from one sample of a study of OX40 agonist ivuxolimab in advanced cancers. The assay was immunoSEQ multiplex PCR, and TCRdb's table has in-frame clones only and misses some. In the table there are tens of thousands of clones, about 91% of which are singletons. This sample comprised CD4+ or CD8+ T cells sorted from blood, obtained in a trial of the OX40 agonist ivuxolimab. Receptors were obtained from an adult with an advanced solid tumor such as melanoma, head and neck, liver or kidney cancer. Both conserved end residues are part of each CDR3. The order of the fields is D gene, clone size, V gene, J gene, CDR3 DNA, CDR3 protein. A D gene is named only where the DNA matches it firmly. Expanded clones get a size class; other rows say once, few or many, or leave the size out.

d_call: NA; clone_size: NA; v_call: TRBV5-6; j_call: TRBJ2-2; cdr3_nt: TGTGCCAGCAGCCTGTCCCCACTTGAGGCCGGGGAGCTGTTTTTT; cdr3_aa: CASSLSPLEAGELFF
d_call: NA; clone_size: few; v_call: TRBV7-2; j_call: TRBJ2-7; cdr3_nt: TGTGCCAGCAGCTTCCGGACAGAGCGTGAGCAGTACTTC; cdr3_aa: CASSFRTEREQYF
d_call: NA; clone_size: NA; v_call: TRBV27; j_call: TRBJ2-1; cdr3_nt: TGTGCCAGCTTAAATGAGCAGTTCTTC; cdr3_aa: CASLNEQFF
d_call: TRBD2; clone_size: NA; v_call: TRBV7-9; j_call: TRBJ2-1; cdr3_nt: TGTGCCAGCAGCAAAGGGACTAGCGGGAGGGCGGAGAATGAGCAGTTCTTC; cdr3_aa: CASSKGTSGRAENEQFF
d_call: NA; clone_size: NA; v_call: TRBV9; j_call: TRBJ1-5; cdr3_nt: TGTGCCAGCAGCACGGGGGTGCAGGGGCATCAGCCCCAGCATTTT; cdr3_aa: CASSTGVQGHQPQHF
d_call: NA; clone_size: NA; v_call: TRBV30; j_call: TRBJ1-2; cdr3_nt: TGTGCCTGGAGTGTACGGGGAGCTAACTATGGCTACACCTTC; cdr3_aa: CAWSVRGANYGYTF
d_call: NA; clone_size: NA; v_call: TRBV5-1; j_call: TRBJ2-1; cdr3_nt: TGCGCCAGCAGCTTGGTCCCCGGGACTGACAGCAATGAGCAGTTCTTC; cdr3_aa: CASSLVPGTDSNEQFF
d_call: TRBD1; clone_size: NA; v_call: TRBV7-9; j_call: TRBJ1-2; cdr3_nt: TGTGCCAGCAGTTCCTCCGGGACAGGAGATAGCTACACCTTC; cdr3_aa: CASSSSGTGDSYTF
d_call: NA; clone_size: once; v_call: TRBV7-9; j_call: TRBJ2-5; cdr3_nt: TGTGCCAGCAGCTTAATGGGGTGGGAGACCCAGTACTTC; cdr3_aa: CASSLMGWETQYF
d_call: TRBD2; clone_size: NA; v_call: TRBV4-3; j_call: TRBJ2-7; cdr3_nt: TGCGCCAGCAGCCAAGCCCCTTCGGGAGGGGACTTCTCCTACGAGCAGTACTTC; cdr3_aa: CASSQAPSGGDFSYEQYF
d_call: NA; clone_size: NA; v_call: TRBV4-2; j_call: TRBJ2-7; cdr3_nt: TGTGCCAGCAGCCAAGCTTCGGTAGCTGGAGCCTACGAGCAGTACTTC; cdr3_aa: CASSQASVAGAYEQYF
d_call: NA; clone_size: few; v_call: TRBV14; j_call: TRBJ1-2; cdr3_nt: TGTGCCAGCAGCCCTACCGTACTGGGGCCCTATGGCTACACCTTC; cdr3_aa: CASSPTVLGPYGYTF
d_call: NA; clone_size: NA; v_call: TRBV7-9; j_call: TRBJ2-1; cdr3_nt: TGTGCCAGCAGCTTAAACTCCTACAATGAGCAGTTCTTC; cdr3_aa: CASSLNSYNEQFF
d_call: NA; clone_size: NA; v_call: TRBV6-5; j_call: TRBJ1-1; cdr3_nt: TGTGCCAGCAGCAACCCACAGAACACTGAAGCTTTCTTT; cdr3_aa: CASSNPQNTEAFF